One T cell receptor beta chain is described in this entry. With a J-beta primer mix and a sample-barcoded 5' primer, a second PCR ran roughly 7 to 11 cycles. TCRdb called the 5' RACE reads again in MiXCR, with one record for every CDR3 protein. The sample includes 650,000 to 700,000 distinct CDR3 sequences, approximately 52% of them seen just once. Total RNA extraction produced at least 6 micrograms (per sample) for the study. The data derive from a study of blood T cells in healthy people across ages. Trimming pared 0 bases from V and 2 bases from J, leaving 6 bases between. Looked up from germline, CDR1 is SGDLS and CDR2 is YYNGEE. The CDR3 spans 13 residues.

V usage is TRBV9 and J usage is TRBJ2-7, with D hard to call. Sequencing used blood. This receptor was taken from an elderly woman in good health. Written as DNA, the CDR3 is TGTGCCAGCAGCGTAGTAACCCCCTACGAGCAGTACTTC. Translating gives CASSVVTPYEQYF.